Below, 30 T cell receptor beta chains from the same sample are listed, as sequenced in a study of T cells in Graves' hyperthyroidism and ophthalmopathy. TCR beta CDR3 sequences were amplified from RNA transcripts. HTBI primers were the set used in a first-round RT-PCR of the TCR CDR3. TCRdb passed the multiplex PCR reads through MiXCR, listing each CDR3 protein once. The sample yields around 600,000 distinct CDR3 sequences, approximately 15% seen once. Material for sequencing was blood. The receptors stem from a woman between 50 and 59 years old with Graves' ophthalmopathy.

This clonotype has ten or more counts. This rearrangement joins TRBV19 to TRBJ2-2; 9 positions match TRBD1. The V segment lost 5 bases and the J segment 1 base; nucleotides outside the gene matches: 8. The CDR3 has 17 residues. Germline CDR1 LNHDA, CDR2 SQIVND (reference sequence). The CDR3 protein is CASSPTGTGRNTGELFF. CDR3 bases: TGTGCCAGTAGTCCAACCGGGACAGGGAGGAACACCGGGGAGCTGTTTTTT.

This clonotype has just a few counts. V usage is TRBV12-5 and J usage is TRBJ2-3; D not resolved. The CDR3 is 16 amino acids. The V end lost 2 bases, the J end lost 2 bases, and 14 bases lay between the germline ends. The V gene's germline CDR1 is LGHNT and CDR2 FRNRAP. In DNA form, the CDR3 reads TGTGCTAGTGGTTTGTGGAAAAGGCCTGACACAGATACGCAGTATTTT. Translated, it gives CASGLWKRPDTDTQYF.

This clonotype was counted at least ten times. V usage is TRBV28 and J usage is TRBJ2-7, with 13 positions matching TRBD2. The J segment lost 4 bases and the V segment lost 7 bases, leaving 13 bases of the junction unmatched. This CDR3 is built from 17 residues. Germline CDR1 and CDR2: MDHEN and SYDVKM. Here the CDR3 reads CASNGPPQTSGRYEQYF. CDR3 bases: TGTGCCAGCAACGGTCCTCCCCAGACTAGCGGGAGGTACGAGCAGTACTTC.

The chain employs TRBV2 and TRBJ2-3; D gene ambiguous. The CDR3 loop spans 13 amino acids. CDR1 SNHLY and CDR2 FYNNEI come from the germline V gene. The V end lost 0 bases, the J end lost 6 bases, and 7 bases lay between the germline ends. CDR3 coding DNA: TGTGCCAGCAGTGAAGCCCACAGCGATACGCAGTATTTT. Translated: CASSEAHSDTQYF. The whole variable domain, filled in from reference TRBV2 and TRBJ2-3, reads EPEVTQTPSHQVTQMGQEVILRCVPISNHLYFYWYRQILGQKVEFLVSFYNNEISEKSEIFDDQFSVERPDGSNFTLKIRSTKLEDSAMYFCASSEAHSDTQYFGPGTRLTVL.

This clonotype came up many times. The V gene is TRBV7-8, the J gene TRBJ1-1; D perhaps matches TRBD1 (5 bases). V lost 7 bases to trimming and J lost 11 bases, with 26 bases between them. Germline assignment: CDR1 SGHVS and CDR2 FQNEAQ. The CDR3 extends over 15 amino acids. In nucleotides, the CDR3 is TGTGCCAGCATAGGCGGGACCAGTTTCGCCACCGAGGCTTTCTTT. The encoded protein is CASIGGTSFATEAFF.

This clonotype has at least ten counts. V is TRBV27 and J is TRBJ2-7; tentatively, D is TRBD1 (5 bases). Looked up from germline, CDR1 is MNHEY and CDR2 is SMNVEV (reference sequence). This CDR3 is built from 14 residues. V dropped 10 bases and J dropped 1 base, with 17 bases sitting between them. The CDR3 region has the DNA TGTGCCACCTCTACACAGGCCCCGTCCTACGAGCAGTACTTC. Residues: CATSTQAPSYEQYF.

This clonotype has a count of ten or more. This chain joins TRBV7-8 and TRBJ2-1; TRBD2 matches at 9 bases. The CDR3 runs 15 residues. The germline gives CDR1 SGHVS, CDR2 FQNEAQ. Unmatched junction bases numbered 10, after V lost 5 bases and J lost 8 bases. This CDR3 reads CASSIPGLAFDEQFF. As DNA, the CDR3 is TGTGCCAGCAGCATACCGGGACTAGCTTTTGATGAGCAGTTCTTC.

This clonotype showed up many times. The V gene is TRBV27, the J gene TRBJ2-1, with 8 bases aligning to TRBD1. The CDR3 consists of 15 residues. V dropped 6 bases and J dropped 0; count of bases not matched to a gene: 4. Germline CDR1 and CDR2: MNHEY and SMNVEV (reference sequence). The CDR3 spells CASRPGTGSYNEQFF. The CDR3 DNA sequence: TGTGCCAGCAGGCCCGGGACAGGCTCCTACAATGAGCAGTTCTTC.

The table lists this clonotype with many counts. The chain joins TRBV14 to TRBJ2-7; 7 bases fit TRBD1. After removal of 4 bases from V and 5 bases from J, the junction contained 8 bases not matched to a gene. The CDR3 runs to 14 residues. Per germline, CDR1 SGHDN and CDR2 FVKESK. CDR3: CASSRMRGGNEQYF. In DNA form, the CDR3 reads TGTGCCAGCAGCCGCATGAGAGGGGGCAACGAGCAGTACTTC.

This clonotype was picked up many times. The chain links TRBV11-2 to TRBJ2-3; the match to TRBD2 covers 7 bases. This CDR3 has 16 residues. The junction had 8 bases not matched to a gene; V was cut back by 5 bases and J by 0 bases. CDR1 and CDR2 (germline): SGHAT, FQNNGV. The CDR3 coding sequence is TGTGCCAGCAGCCGCGGAGGTAGCGGGAGCACAGATACGCAGTATTTT. It codes for CASSRGGSGSTDTQYF.

This clonotype was recorded at least ten times. The chain is built from TRBV7-9 and TRBJ2-7; D may be TRBD1 (6 bases). The CDR3 is 12 amino acids. Germline V gene sequence: CDR1 SEHNR, CDR2 FQNEAQ (reference sequence). V shed 6 bases and J shed 4 bases, with 10 bases lying between them. The CDR3 coding sequence is TGTGCCAGCAGAAGGACAGATTACGAGCAGTACTTC. Protein product: CASRRTDYEQYF.

A few counts support this clonotype. The chain links TRBV19 to TRBJ1-1; unclear D gene. This CDR3 has 13 residues. Germline CDR1 LNHDA, CDR2 SQIVND (reference sequence). Trimming took 8 bases from V and 5 from J, leaving 15 bases between them. The CDR3 spells CASAASFGTEAFF. CDR3 DNA sequence: TGTGCCAGTGCGGCTTCTTTTGGGACTGAAGCTTTCTTT.

Notes on this clonotype: One base away lies a much larger clone, so this may be a sequencing read error. This chain uses TRBV24-1 with TRBJ2-7; D might be TRBD1 (6 bases). This CDR3 region has 12 residues. The germline V gene encodes CDR1 KGHDR and CDR2 SFDVKD. CDR3 residues: CATCEDSYEQYF. The CDR3 DNA sequence: TGTGCCACCTGTGAGGACAGCTACGAGCAGTACTTC.

The chain joins TRBV20-1 to TRBJ2-3, with 14 bases lining up with TRBD2. After removal of 6 bases from V and 3 bases from J, the junction contained 14 bases not matched to a gene. The V gene's germline CDR1 is DFQATT and CDR2 SNEGSKA (reference sequence). The CDR3 has 18 amino acids. CDR3 in amino acids: CSARGLAGVGGRTDTQYF. The CDR3 nucleotides read TGCAGTGCCAGGGGACTAGCGGGAGTAGGCGGTCGGACAGATACGCAGTATTTT.

This chain connects TRBV29-1 to TRBJ2-3, with 8 bases that match TRBD2. The trim removed 6 bases at V and 3 bases at J, leaving 11 bases unmatched. Germline V gene lookup returns CDR1 SQVTM and CDR2 ANQGSEA. The CDR3 runs to 15 residues. CDR3 sequence reads: CSVTGGGSSTDTQYF. CDR3 sequence (DNA): TGCAGCGTAACGGGGGGGGGGAGTTCTACAGATACGCAGTATTTT.

Regarding this clonotype: At one end the junction does not follow the germline gene, possibly because of a read error. The rearrangement joins TRBV6-4 to TRBJ2-2; D is possibly TRBD2 (5 bases). Germline loops: CDR1 MRHNA, CDR2 SNTAGT. The CDR3 length is 13 residues. The DNA of the CDR3 is TGTGCCAGCAGTAACGGCGCGACCGGGGAGCTGTCTTTT. The encoded protein is CASSNGATGELSF.

The table lists this clonotype with a few counts. This chain uses TRBV6-1 with TRBJ2-7; the D call may be TRBD1 or TRBD2 (5 bases each). This CDR3 spans 12 amino acids. CDR1 and CDR2 from the germline V gene are MNHNS and SASEGT. V gave up 6 bases and J gave up 5 bases, with 11 bases separating them. CDR3 coding DNA: TGTGCCAGCAGCCGGATGGGGGACGAGCAGTACTTC. Residues: CASSRMGDEQYF.

This clonotype was picked up many times. The rearrangement links TRBV25-1 to TRBJ1-1, with D possibly matching TRBD1 (6 bases). Per germline, CDR1 MGHDK and CDR2 SYGVNS. The V end lost 3 bases, the J end lost 4 bases, and 12 bases lay between the germline ends. This CDR3 region has 14 residues. Written as DNA, the CDR3 is TGTGCCAGCAGTGACAGGGTAGGGGGCACTGAAGCTTTCTTT. It specifies CASSDRVGGTEAFF.

This clonotype was seen many times. The chain is built from TRBV20-1 and TRBJ1-6; 7 bases fit TRBD1. This CDR3 contains 14 residues. From germline, CDR1 is DFQATT and CDR2 SNEGSKA (reference sequence). J was trimmed by 6 bases and V by 5 bases; bases with no gene match: 7. CDR3 residues: CSADRRDSNSPLHF. The CDR3 DNA reads TGCAGTGCTGACCGCAGGGACAGTAATTCACCCCTCCACTTT.

This clonotype has ten or more counts. J is TRBJ2-1 and V is TRBV11-2; D may be TRBD2 (6 bases). CDR1 is SGHAT and CDR2 is FQNNGV in the germline V gene. The CDR3 sequence is 14 residues long. The germline V and J ends were trimmed by 5 bases and 8 bases, with 16 bases remaining between them. The DNA for the CDR3 is TGTGCCAGCAGCCCCGTAAGGAGGGTGCATGAGCAGTTCTTC. Encoded protein: CASSPVRRVHEQFF.

This clonotype was counted ten times or more. The genes are TRBV7-3 and TRBJ2-3; TRBD2 agrees at 9 bases. Germline lookup yields CDR1 SGHTA and CDR2 FQGTGA. CDR3 size: 15 residues. With 4 bases clipped from V and 0 bases from J, the junction kept 2 bases outside the gene matches. The CDR3 coding sequence is TGTGCCAGCAGCTCTAGCGGGACTAGCACAGATACGCAGTATTTT. It specifies CASSSSGTSTDTQYF.

This clonotype has just a few counts. The rearrangement uses TRBV3-1 and TRBJ1-1; the D is unclear. Trimming left V 3 bases short and J 2 bases short, with 10 bases between. The germline V gene has CDR1 LGHDT and CDR2 YNNKEL (reference sequence). This CDR3 spans 14 amino acids. This CDR3 reads CASSQYNTNTEAFF. Here the CDR3 DNA reads TGTGCCAGCAGCCAGTATAACACCAACACTGAAGCTTTCTTT.

This clonotype occurred many times. The chain links TRBV7-8 to TRBJ1-2; TRBD1 matches 7 bases. V lost 5 bases, J lost 0 bases, and 9 bases stayed unmatched. The CDR3 totals 16 residues. Looked up from germline, CDR1 is SGHVS and CDR2 is FQNEAQ. In DNA form, the CDR3 reads TGTGCCAGCAGCCCACATCCGGGACAGACTAACTATGGCTACACCTTC. Protein sequence: CASSPHPGQTNYGYTF.

This clonotype was seen a few times. The chain couples TRBV29-1 to TRBJ1-2, with a tentative D call TRBD1 (5 bases). The CDR3 contains 13 residues. Germline loops: CDR1 SQVTM, CDR2 ANQGSEA. Trimming cost V 3 bases and J 4 bases, with 12 bases left between them. The CDR3 DNA follows: TGCAGCGTTGATGTAACGGGACTCTATGGCTACACCTTC. This translates into CSVDVTGLYGYTF.

This clonotype came up a few times. V and J are TRBV7-2 and TRBJ2-7; possibly TRBD2 for D (5 bases). The germline V and J ends were trimmed by 5 bases and 7 bases, with 15 bases remaining between them. This CDR3 is 13 amino acids long. Germline CDR1 SGHTA, CDR2 FQGNSA. CDR3 in amino acids: CASSPNGPGEQYF. Written as DNA, the CDR3 is TGTGCCAGCAGCCCAAACGGTCCGGGGGAGCAGTACTTC. The full variable domain, its missing parts supplied by reference TRBV7-2 and TRBJ2-7, is GAGVSQSPSNKVTEKGKDVELRCDPISGHTALYWYRQSLGQGLEFLIYFQGNSAPDKSGLPSDRFSAERTGGSVSTLTIQRTQQEDSAVYLCASSPNGPGEQYFGPGTRLTVT.

The CDR3 DNA reads TGTGCCAGTAGTATAGGTCGATTACAGGGGGTTCTAGCCAAAAACATTCAGTACTTC. Translation gives CASSIGRLQGVLAKNIQYF. This chain connects TRBV19 to TRBJ2-4; 8 positions match TRBD1. The germline CDR1 and CDR2 sequences are LNHDA and SQIVND (reference sequence). The CDR3 is 19 residues long. Trimming took 1 base from V and 0 from J; bases not matched to a gene: 11.

The gene calls are TRBV7-6 and TRBJ2-1; 12 bases are shared with TRBD2. Looked up from germline, CDR1 is SGHVS and CDR2 is FNYEAQ. V was clipped by 5 bases and J by 5 bases; unmatched bases: 16. The length of the CDR3 is 19 residues. The chain's CDR3 is CASSRTPGLAGLQHNEQFF. The CDR3 nucleotides are TGTGCCAGCAGCCGTACTCCGGGACTAGCGGGCCTACAACACAATGAGCAGTTCTTC.

This chain joins TRBV6-2 or TRBV6-3 and TRBJ2-2; D perhaps matches TRBD1 (5 bases). The CDR3 contains 16 residues. V lost 7 bases to trimming and J lost 5 bases, with 20 bases between them. Germline CDR1 and CDR2: MNHEY and SVGEGT. The CDR3 coding sequence is TGTGCCAGCAAACCCTCGGGCAGGGTGACGACCGGGGAGCTGTTTTTT. Protein: CASKPSGRVTTGELFF.

This clonotype showed up many times. The chain employs TRBV28 and TRBJ2-7; D gene unclear. CDR1 is MDHEN, CDR2 SYDVKM, per germline. This CDR3 comprises 13 residues. The V end was cut by 3 bases, the J end by 6 bases, with 12 bases between. The DNA of the CDR3 is TGTGCCAGCAGTTTTCTCCCTCTAGGCGAGCAGTACTTC. Its protein product is CASSFLPLGEQYF. The full variable domain, completed using reference TRBV28 and TRBJ2-7, is DVKVTQSSRYLVKRTGEKVFLECVQDMDHENMFWYRQDPGLGLRLIYFSYDVKMKEKGDIPEGYSVSREKKERFSLILESASTNQTSMYLCASSFLPLGEQYFGPGTRLTVT.

This clonotype was counted only a few times. A read error is possible here, since a much larger clone lies one base away. The chain is built from TRBV6-2 or TRBV6-3 and TRBJ1-1, with D perhaps TRBD1 (5 bases). Germline V lookup: CDR1 MNHEY, CDR2 SVGEGT. This CDR3 has 13 amino acids. Trimming took 7 bases from V and 7 from J, leaving 16 bases between them. CDR3 protein: CASNTGRTIEAFF. The CDR3, as DNA: TGTGCCAGCAATACGGGACGGACTATTGAAGCTTTCTTT.